A single sample is the source of the 27 T cell receptor beta chains below, sequenced in a study of cytomegalovirus exposure and HLA in healthy donors. The PCR ran on 60 Vbeta and 13 Jbeta primers. Clones were sequenced by immunoSEQ multiplex PCR, and TCRdb holds only the in-frame ones, with some missing. The repertoire consists of tens of thousands of clones, with roughly 80% occurring once and the leading ten covering approximately 7.8%. Source material: PBMCs. Source of these receptors: a man aged 55 to 70 in good health and CMV-seropositive.

V gene TRBV27 combines with J gene TRBJ2-5; no definite D call. The germline V gene has CDR1 MNHEY and CDR2 SMNVEV (reference sequence). The CDR3 consists of 15 residues. Trimming removed 5 bases from V and 7 bases from J, with 20 bases in between. CDR3 nucleotides: TGTGCCAGCAGTCAATCTACTCAGCGAGGTGGGACCCAGTACTTC. Translated, it gives CASSQSTQRGGTQYF.

This chain connects TRBV27 to TRBJ2-7; possible D gene TRBD1, 5 bases. The CDR3 is 15 amino acids. Trimming stripped 6 bases from V and 2 bases from J, with 17 bases between. Germline V gives CDR1 MNHEY, CDR2 SMNVEV (reference sequence). In nucleotides, the CDR3 is TGTGCCAGCAGCAGGGTGGACCCCCTGCCCTACGAGCAGTACTTC. This codes for CASSRVDPLPYEQYF.

This clone appeared once. The chain has TRBV27 and TRBJ1-4, with TRBD1 as a possible D gene (6 bases). The V and J ends lost 5 bases and 2 bases respectively, with 12 bases between them. Germline V CDR1 and CDR2: MNHEY, SMNVEV (reference sequence). The length of the CDR3 is 15 residues. The CDR3 bases are TGTGCCAGCAGTCCCCGACAGGCCACTAATGAAAAACTGTTTTTT. Translation gives CASSPRQATNEKLFF.

The CDR3 loop reads CASSRGRAGDEQFF. The CDR3 DNA reads TGTGCCAGCAGCAGAGGGAGGGCAGGGGATGAGCAGTTCTTC. This chain joins TRBV13 and TRBJ2-1, with a possible D match to TRBD2 (7 bases). This CDR3 comprises 14 residues. Trimming left V 5 bases short and J 8 bases short, with 16 bases between. Germline loops: CDR1 PRHDT, CDR2 FYEKMQ (reference sequence).

The chain is built from TRBV29-1 and TRBJ2-7; possibly TRBD2 for D (7 bases). The V gene's germline CDR1 is SQVTM and CDR2 ANQGSEA. The V end was cut by 5 bases, the J end by 3 bases, with 20 bases between. The CDR3 has 15 residues. CDR3 loop: CSVTGGGTPFYEQYF. The CDR3 bases are TGCAGCGTTACTGGGGGGGGGACACCGTTCTACGAGCAGTACTTC.

CDR3 sequence: CASSEPAAGVNTEAFF. The CDR3 DNA is TGTGCCAGCAGTGAACCCGCGGCAGGGGTCAACACTGAAGCTTTCTTT. V usage is TRBV2 and J usage is TRBJ1-1, with D perhaps TRBD1 (6 bases). Germline CDR1 reads SNHLY; CDR2 reads FYNNEI. This CDR3 contains 16 residues. V was clipped by 2 bases and J by 2 bases, with 15 bases between them.

The gene calls are TRBV6-1 and TRBJ2-5; the match to TRBD1 covers 8 bases. CDR3 length: 14 residues. CDR1 and CDR2 (germline): MNHNS, SASEGT. J lost 7 bases, V lost 9 bases, and 13 bases had no gene match. The CDR3 spells CASRLDGGQGTQYF. CDR3 nucleotides: TGTGCCAGTCGTTTGGACGGAGGACAGGGGACCCAGTACTTC.

The table lists this clone with a count of one. The rearrangement links TRBV7-2 to TRBJ1-2; D remains ambiguous. The CDR3 is made up of 16 amino acids. Germline V gives CDR1 SGHTA, CDR2 FQGNSA. With 5 bases removed from V and 8 bases from J, the gap between germline ends came to 24 bases. Here the CDR3 reads CASSQRAAQRAGGYTF. The CDR3, as DNA: TGTGCCAGCAGCCAAAGGGCCGCACAAAGGGCGGGGGGCTACACCTTC.

This clone was counted a single time. The chain employs TRBV5-1 and TRBJ2-7, with a tentative D call TRBD1 (6 bases). CDR1 and CDR2 from the germline V gene are SGHRS and YFSETQ. This CDR3 comprises 13 residues. V dropped 4 bases and J dropped 3 bases, with 11 bases sitting between them. Written as DNA, the CDR3 is TGCGCCAGCAGCCCCGTGGACAGCTACGAGCAGTACTTC. This sequence encodes CASSPVDSYEQYF.

This chain links TRBV19 with TRBJ1-4; the D gene is possibly TRBD1 (5 bases). Germline V gene lookup returns CDR1 LNHDA and CDR2 SQIVND (reference sequence). The CDR3 contains 13 residues. V was cut by 10 bases and J by 0 bases, with 9 bases left in between. CDR3 nucleotides: TGTGCCACCTCGGGGGCAACTAATGAAAAACTGTTTTTT. Amino acids: CATSGATNEKLFF. The variable domain in full, with the rest retrieved from reference TRBV19 and TRBJ1-4, is DGGITQSPKYLFRKEGQNVTLSCEQNLNHDAMYWYRQDPGQGLRLIYYSQIVNDFQKGDIAEGYSVSREKKESFPLTVTSAQKNPTAFYLCATSGATNEKLFFGSGTQLSVL.

The V and J genes are TRBV10-1 and TRBJ1-2, with D perhaps TRBD1 (6 bases). Trimming left V 3 bases short and J 5 bases short, with 16 bases between. This CDR3 is 15 amino acids long. Germline CDR1 WNHNN, CDR2 SYGVQD (reference sequence). CDR3 in DNA: TGCGCCAGCAGTGATCGCATGGACAGTAGATATGGCTACACCTTC. Protein product: CASSDRMDSRYGYTF.

V is TRBV6-6 and J is TRBJ1-5; 9 bases align to TRBD1. This CDR3 contains 12 residues. Trimming cost V 6 bases and J 6 bases; bases outside gene matches: 0. The germline V gene encodes CDR1 MNHNY and CDR2 SVGAGI (reference sequence). The CDR3 region is CASRQGAQPQHF. Written as DNA, the CDR3 is TGTGCCAGCAGACAGGGGGCTCAGCCCCAGCATTTT.

This clone was observed a handful of times. The junction departs from germline at one end; a sequencing error may be responsible. The V call is TRBV10-3, the J call TRBJ2-6; D is perhaps TRBD2 (6 bases). CDR1 is ENHRY and CDR2 is SYGVKD in the germline V gene. This CDR3 spans 15 amino acids. The CDR3 here is CASSESGAGANVLTF. The CDR3 DNA is TGTGCCAGCAGTGAATCGGGGGCTGGGGCCAACGTCCTGACTTTC.

The chain has TRBV5-4 and TRBJ2-5; 7 positions agree with TRBD2. The DNA end is a closer match to TRBJ2-7, so the J assignment may be wrong. The CDR3 loop spans 14 amino acids. Germline loops: CDR1 SGHNT, CDR2 YYREEE (reference sequence). The CDR3 DNA reads as TGTGCCAGCAGCCCTACTAGCGACTCCTACGAGCAGTACTTC. This gives the protein CASSPTSDSYEQYF.

The V and J genes are TRBV2 and TRBJ1-6, with 10 bases identical to TRBD1. Trimming cost V 5 bases and J 8 bases; bases outside gene matches: 3. The germline gives CDR1 SNHLY, CDR2 FYNNEI. There are 14 residues in the CDR3. CDR3 sequence (DNA): TGTGCCAGCAGTTCCGGGACAGGGGATTCACCCCTCCACTTT. Its translation: CASSSGTGDSPLHF.

J is TRBJ2-3 and V is TRBV5-1; 8 bases fit TRBD2. Germline trimming cut 0 bases from V and 3 bases from J; bases unmatched to any gene: 6. This CDR3 has 16 amino acids. Germline values: CDR1 SGHRS, CDR2 YFSETQ. This CDR3 is CASSLGSGRGTDTQYF. The CDR3 nucleotides read TGCGCCAGCAGCTTGGGGAGCGGGAGAGGAACAGATACGCAGTATTTT. The full variable domain, rest sourced from reference TRBV5-1 and TRBJ2-3, is KAGVTQTPRYLIKTRGQQVTLSCSPISGHRSVSWYQQTPGQGLQFLFEYFSETQRNKGNFPGRFSGRQFSNSRSEMNVSTLELGDSALYLCASSLGSGRGTDTQYFGPGTRLTVL.

The rearrangement uses TRBV9 and TRBJ2-3, with D possibly being TRBD2 (6 bases). The CDR3 length is 15 residues. V dropped 0 bases and J dropped 0 bases, with 8 bases sitting between them. Germline assignment: CDR1 SGDLS and CDR2 YYNGEE. The CDR3 region has the DNA TGTGCCAGCAGCGTAGGGGGGGTTAGCACAGATACGCAGTATTTT. This codes for CASSVGGVSTDTQYF.

CDR3 nucleotides: TGTGCCAGCAAGCAGGGGGCTGATGGCTACACCTTC. Translation: CASKQGADGYTF. The chain has TRBV2 and TRBJ1-2; 8 bases agree with TRBD1. In germline, CDR1 is SNHLY, CDR2 FYNNEI. V trimming: 7 bases; J trimming: 6 bases; junction bases outside the gene matches: 4. CDR3 size: 12 residues.

This clone came up once. This rearrangement joins TRBV5-6 to TRBJ1-1; 7 bases are shared with TRBD1. CDR3 length equals 16 residues. Germline CDR1 and CDR2: SGHDT and YYEEEE. Unmatched junction bases numbered 6, after V lost 0 bases and J lost 1 base. The CDR3 DNA reads TGTGCCAGCAGCTTGGGTAGTAGACAGGGGAACACTGAAGCTTTCTTT. Translating gives CASSLGSRQGNTEAFF.

This clone was counted only a few times. This chain joins TRBV2 and TRBJ1-1, with 7 bases aligning to TRBD1. Looked up from germline, CDR1 is SNHLY and CDR2 is FYNNEI. J gave up 5 bases and V 6 bases, and 12 bases lay outside the gene matches. The CDR3 spans 15 residues. CDR3 sequence: CASSERQGLWTEAFF. The CDR3 DNA reads TGTGCCAGCAGCGAAAGACAGGGTCTGTGGACTGAAGCTTTCTTT.

The chain joins TRBV7-6 to TRBJ2-5, with TRBD1 as a possible D gene (6 bases). The closer fit of TRBJ2-7 to the DNA end suggests the J call may be wrong. This CDR3 is 14 amino acids long. The germline V gene encodes CDR1 SGHVS and CDR2 FNYEAQ. Here the CDR3 DNA reads TGTGCCAGCAGCCCGCAGGGACAAACCTACGAGCAGTACTTC. Protein sequence: CASSPQGQTYEQYF.

The rearrangement joins TRBV11-2 to TRBJ1-5, with 8 bases that match TRBD1. The CDR3 covers 13 residues. Germline V CDR1 and CDR2: SGHAT, FQNNGV. J lost 5 bases, V lost 4 bases, and 1 base had no gene match. Here the CDR3 DNA reads TGTGCCAGCAGCTCGACAGGGGATCAGCCCCAGCATTTT. This codes for CASSSTGDQPQHF.

This sequence joins TRBV19 and TRBJ2-3, with 9 positions matching TRBD2. J was trimmed by 0 bases and V by 4 bases; bases with no gene match: 11. This CDR3 comprises 18 residues. Germline CDR1 reads LNHDA; CDR2 reads SQIVND (reference sequence). In nucleotides, the CDR3 is TGTGCCAGTAGTACCGCTATTTTAGCGGGGGTTAGCACAGATACGCAGTATTTT. Translating it yields CASSTAILAGVSTDTQYF.

The gene calls are TRBV2 and TRBJ2-2; D not certain. CDR1 and CDR2 (germline): SNHLY, FYNNEI. The CDR3 consists of 14 residues. The V end was cut by 6 bases, the J end by 5 bases, with 13 bases between. The CDR3 nucleotides read TGTGCCAGCAGGAACATCCAGGTTACCGGGGAGCTGTTTTTT. It yields the protein CASRNIQVTGELFF. The whole variable domain, remainder taken from reference TRBV2 and TRBJ2-2, is EPEVTQTPSHQVTQMGQEVILRCVPISNHLYFYWYRQILGQKVEFLVSFYNNEISEKSEIFDDQFSVERPDGSNFTLKIRSTKLEDSAMYFCASRNIQVTGELFFGEGSRLTVL.

This clone was counted a few times. The V and J genes are TRBV18 and TRBJ1-1, with 7 bases fitting TRBD1. V lost 6 bases and J lost 5; bases outside the gene matches: 9. Germline values: CDR1 KGHSH, CDR2 LQKENI. The CDR3 runs to 14 residues. The CDR3 nucleotides are TGTGCCAGCTCGCTAACAGGGGAACGAACTGAAGCTTTCTTT. This codes for CASSLTGERTEAFF.

The sample holds a few counts of this clone. Here the CDR3 reads CASTDSIQPQHF. CDR3 DNA: TGTGCCAGCACGGACTCCATCCAGCCCCAGCATTTT. The V call is TRBV6-1, the J call TRBJ1-5, with D unresolved. V was shortened by 7 bases and J by 7 bases, with 11 bases between the two germline ends. The V gene's germline CDR1 is MNHNS and CDR2 SASEGT. The CDR3 contains 12 residues.

This chain uses TRBV2 with TRBJ2-7, with TRBD1 matching 11 bases. V lost 4 bases and J lost 3; bases outside the gene matches: 2. The CDR3 has 14 amino acids. The V gene's germline CDR1 is SNHLY and CDR2 FYNNEI. The CDR3 nucleotides are TGTGCCAGCAGTGTGGACAGGGGGCTCTACGAGCAGTACTTC. Translated, it gives CASSVDRGLYEQYF. Full variable domain (outside the CDR3, taken from reference TRBV2 and TRBJ2-7): EPEVTQTPSHQVTQMGQEVILRCVPISNHLYFYWYRQILGQKVEFLVSFYNNEISEKSEIFDDQFSVERPDGSNFTLKIRSTKLEDSAMYFCASSVDRGLYEQYFGPGTRLTVT.